Here is one T cell receptor (beta chain) with its context. The CDR3 consists of 14 residues. CDR1 is MNHEY and CDR2 is SMNVEV in the germline V gene (reference sequence). The V and J ends lost 6 bases and 2 bases respectively, with 14 bases between them. The entry originates in a study of graft-versus-host responses after intestinal transplantation. For the study at large: Induction with anti-thymocyte globulin, then tacrolimus and steroids for around three years, was given to all recipients.

Labeling with CFSE marked 200,000 responder cells, which were plated with 200,000 irradiated, violet-dye-labeled stimulator cells. Sorting was performed after the reaction on proliferating CFSE-low CD3+CD4+ and CD3+CD8+ responders. The data were produced by immunoSEQ multiplex PCR, yet TCRdb's version contains in-frame clones alone and is incomplete. The table has about 9,500 clones, about 32% seen once. This chain uses TRBV27 with TRBJ2-7; possible D gene TRBD2, 6 bases. This specimen was alloreactive CD4+ T cells from a mixed lymphocyte reaction culture, taken before intestinal transplant. This sample's subset: CFSE-low proliferating T cells sorted from roughly six-day pre-transplant mixed lymphocyte reaction (GvH or HvG direction). The receptor was derived from a human patient who received an intestinal transplant. DNA for the CDR3: TGTGCCAGCAGCGAAGCGGGTCTCACCTACGAGCAGTACTTC. As protein: CASSEAGLTYEQYF.